This T cell receptor beta chain was identified during a study of cytomegalovirus exposure and HLA in healthy donors. Of note for this clone: What it binds is not known.

Method: immunoSEQ multiplex PCR; TCRdb's copy keeps in-frame clones and lacks some. This table holds some 100,000 clones, approximately 88% found once. Trimming stripped 1 base from V and 7 bases from J, with 11 bases between. The germline V gene has CDR1 SGHTA and CDR2 FQGNSA. The CDR3 is 13 amino acids. Study results and limitations: Some public TCRs appeared in many individuals, while most sequences were rare. It was 150 to 200 TCR beta chains that were listed as cytomegalovirus-associated. It was reported that the classifier diagnosed cytomegalovirus status with high specificity and sensitivity in both the original and validation cohorts. According to a later analysis, TCR clusters from the first cohort tended to co-occur in the 110 or so validation repertoires.

The source material was PBMCs. The chain recombines TRBV7-2 with TRBJ2-7; D perhaps matches TRBD2 (6 bases). This clonotype was obtained from a young man in good health and CMV-seronegative. The CDR3 protein is CASSLDGGKEQYF. The CDR3 region has the DNA TGTGCCAGCAGCTTAGACGGGGGTAAGGAGCAGTACTTC.